This T cell receptor (beta chain) was sequenced for a study of cytomegalovirus exposure and HLA in healthy donors. The PCR ran on 60 Vbeta and 13 Jbeta primers. Only in-frame clones appear in the TCRdb table, and some are missing; sequencing was by immunoSEQ multiplex PCR. The data hold around 210,000 clones, with about 88% observed a single time. Germline assignment: CDR1 GTSNPN and CDR2 SVGIG (reference sequence). Trimming left V 7 bases short and J 4 bases short, with 14 bases between. This CDR3 spans 14 amino acids. Input material: PBMCs. The chain employs TRBV30 and TRBJ2-6, with D perhaps matching TRBD1 (5 bases). The clonotype originates from a girl aged 2-10 years in good health and CMV-seronegative. DNA of the CDR3: TGTGCCTACCACCAGGGATCCGGGGCCAACGTCCTGACTTTC. This gives the protein CAYHQGSGANVLTF.